This T cell receptor (beta chain) was identified in a study of T cell repertoires in cytomegalovirus infection. One entry per CDR3 protein results from TCRdb running MiXCR on the reads. The sample lists a few hundred thousand distinct CDR3 sequences; approximately 24% were seen once. This clonotype has just a few counts. Compared with germline, one end of the junction differs, possibly owing to a read error. The CDR3 is 17 amino acids. Germline V lookup: CDR1 SGHKS, CDR2 YYEKEE (reference sequence). Sequences were obtained from CD8+ T cells from PBMCs. This clonotype was obtained from a human donor in good health (CMV status not recorded). Some clones in this sample may be carry-over from other donors' samples. The genes are TRBV5-5 and TRBJ2-4; 7 nucleotides match TRBD1. As DNA, the CDR3 is TGTGCCAGCAGCTTGGCCCGAGCCGGGACAGCCGAAAACATTCAGTACTTC. It yields the protein CASSLARAGTAENIQYF. Combining the CDR3 with reference TRBV5-5 and TRBJ2-4 gives the whole variable domain DAGVTQSPTHLIKTRGQQVTLRCSPISGHKSVSWYQQVLGQGPQFIFQYYEKEERGRGNFPDRFSARQFPNYSSELNVNALLLGDSALYLCASSLARAGTAENIQYFGAGTRLSVL.